Listed below are T cell receptor beta chains from one sample, sequenced in a study of regulatory T cells in long-lasting Graves disease. TCRdb reanalysed the multiplex PCR reads using MiXCR and keeps one entry per CDR3 protein. This table holds about 540,000 distinct CDR3 sequences, roughly 13% found once. This same sample was also part of a study on T cells in Graves' hyperthyroidism and ophthalmopathy.

The sequences come from peripheral blood mononuclear cells (PBMCs), collected at new diagnosis, from a patient treated with antithyroid drugs. All receptors derive from a man in his thirties or forties with Graves disease. The CDR3 runs from the conserved cysteine through the conserved F or W. D genes are given only for firm matches. The size field is filled for only some rows; it gives once, few, many or a size class.

V	size	D	J	CDR3	DNA
TRBV12-3/TRBV12-4	.	.	TRBJ1-5	CASILAVGLYQPQHF	TGTGCCAGCATTTTAGCGGTGGGGCTTTATCAGCCCCAGCATTTT
TRBV7-9	many	.	TRBJ2-1	CASSARQALHINEQFF	TGTGCCAGCAGCGCACGACAGGCCCTACATATCAATGAGCAGTTCTTC
TRBV7-9	few	.	TRBJ2-2	CASSFGRKAVTGELFF	TGTGCCAGCAGCTTCGGACGGAAGGCTGTCACCGGGGAGCTGTTTTTT
TRBV30	few	TRBD1	TRBJ2-7	CAWMDRVPEQYF	TGTGCCTGGATGGACAGGGTTCCCGAGCAGTACTTC
TRBV20-1	.	.	TRBJ2-5	CSVPGPKETQSF	TGCAGTGTCCCGGGGCCGAAAGAGACCCAGTCCTTC
TRBV13	.	TRBD1	TRBJ1-1	CASSPSDRVNTEAFF	TGTGCCAGCAGCCCATCCGACAGGGTGAACACTGAAGCTTTCTTT
TRBV7-9	.	.	TRBJ2-5	CASSPRVGTHGGETQYF	TGTGCCAGCAGCCCCCGCGTGGGGACTCACGGTGGGGAGACCCAGTACTTC
TRBV12-3/TRBV12-4	many	TRBD2	TRBJ2-3	CASLLAGGLDTQYF	TGTGCCAGCCTACTAGCGGGAGGATTGGATACGCAGTATTTT
TRBV28	many	.	TRBJ1-5	CASSPDSTRFSHQPQHF	TGTGCCAGCAGCCCCGACAGTACGCGCTTCTCTCATCAGCCCCAGCATTTT
TRBV25-1	.	.	TRBJ1-1	CASKGGYVNTEAFF	TGTGCCAGCAAAGGGGGTTATGTGAACACTGAAGCTTTCTTT
TRBV2	many	.	TRBJ2-3	CASKAAERRRNTDTQYF	TGTGCCAGCAAGGCAGCGGAGCGGCGAAGGAACACAGATACGCAGTATTTT
TRBV11-2	many	TRBD1	TRBJ1-2	CASSLEVWTGTSNYGYTF	TGTGCCAGCAGCTTAGAAGTGTGGACAGGCACGTCTAACTATGGCTACACCTTC
TRBV30	.	.	TRBJ1-2	CAWSALGGGSDGLYGYTF	TGTGCCTGGAGTGCCCTCGGGGGGGGCAGTGACGGGCTCTATGGCTACACCTTC
TRBV7-2	many	.	TRBJ1-1	CASSPGRFLNTEAFF	TGTGCCAGCAGCCCAGGGAGGTTTTTGAACACTGAAGCTTTCTTT
TRBV27	many	.	TRBJ2-3	CASSSWTLVEADTQYF	TGTGCCAGCAGTTCCTGGACACTCGTGGAGGCAGATACGCAGTATTTT
TRBV20-1	many	.	TRBJ1-1	CSVTFGTEAFF	TGCAGTGTTACGTTTGGCACTGAAGCTTTCTTT
TRBV20-1	many	TRBD1	TRBJ1-1	CSAGTAGTEAFF	TGCAGTGCAGGGACAGCCGGCACTGAAGCTTTCTTT
TRBV24-1	many	TRBD2	TRBJ2-3	CATSSLAGGPTDTQYF	TGTGCCACCAGTTCGCTAGCGGGAGGGCCCACAGATACGCAGTATTTT
TRBV13	.	.	TRBJ2-1	CASSALDATLDEQFF	TGTGCCAGCAGCGCGCTGGACGCAACTCTAGATGAGCAGTTCTTC
TRBV5-6	few	TRBD2	TRBJ2-1	CASRTSGFYNEQFF	TGTGCCAGCAGAACTAGCGGGTTCTACAATGAGCAGTTCTTC
TRBV6-1	.	.	TRBJ1-1	CASSDSWENTGAFF	TGTGCCAGCAGTGACTCGTGGGAGAACACTGGAGCTTTCTTT
TRBV5-1	.	.	TRBJ2-1	CASSSHGSSYNEQFF	TGCGCCAGCAGCTCTCACGGGAGCTCCTACAATGAGCAGTTCTTC
TRBV6-1	many	.	TRBJ1-1	CASSEPAASNTEAFF	TGTGCCAGCAGTGAACCGGCAGCCTCTAACACTGAAGCTTTCTTT
TRBV29-1	.	.	TRBJ1-5	CSVQEYSNQPQHF	TGCAGCGTTCAGGAGTATAGCAATCAGCCCCAGCATTTT
TRBV29-1	many	.	TRBJ2-3	CSDGDTQYF	TGCAGTGATGGGGATACGCAGTATTTT
TRBV7-9	many	.	TRBJ2-5	CASSSFRWYQETQYF	TGTGCCAGCAGCTCCTTTCGTTGGTACCAAGAGACCCAGTACTTC